Below, 5 T cell receptor beta chains from the same sample are listed, as sequenced in a study of PD-L1 blockade in urothelial cancer. The data were produced by immunoSEQ multiplex PCR, yet TCRdb's version contains in-frame clones alone and is incomplete. The data show 20,000 to 25,000 clones, around 90% seen once. The sample consisted of PBMCs, taken around atezolizumab (anti-PD-L1) treatment. These receptors all stem from an older woman with urothelial cancer.

The chain uses TRBV4-1 and TRBJ2-1, with a possible D match to TRBD2 (6 bases). V lost 0 bases to trimming and J lost 12 bases, with 18 bases between them. Germline V gene lookup returns CDR1 MGHRA and CDR2 YSYEKL. The CDR3 runs to 15 residues. CDR3 region: CASSQDIKDPRGQFF. In nucleotides, the CDR3 is TGCGCCAGCAGCCAAGATATAAAGGACCCGCGGGGGCAGTTCTTC.

V and J are TRBV6-5 and TRBJ1-2; D is undetermined. Germline V lookup: CDR1 MNHEY, CDR2 SVGAGI. The V and J ends lost 3 bases and 6 bases respectively, with 11 bases between them. The length of the CDR3 is 13 residues. The CDR3 bases are TGTGCCAGCAGTTATTATCCGGGAGATGGCTACACCTTC. Amino acids: CASSYYPGDGYTF.

The chain carries TRBV28 and TRBJ1-5; D uncertain. Deletions cut 3 bases from V and 5 bases from J, with 5 bases between. Germline CDR1 MDHEN, CDR2 SYDVKM. This CDR3 is 12 amino acids long. CDR3 nucleotide sequence: TGTGCCAGCAGTTTTCACTATCAGCCCCAGCATTTT. This codes for CASSFHYQPQHF.

The V call is TRBV15, the J call TRBJ2-7; 7 bases line up with TRBD1. The V segment lost 1 base and the J segment 1 base; nucleotides outside the gene matches: 4. The CDR3 length is 15 residues. Germline V gene lookup returns CDR1 LNHNV and CDR2 YYDKDF (reference sequence). CDR3 protein: CATSRGGRGSYEQYF. The CDR3 DNA reads TGTGCCACCAGCAGAGGGGGCAGGGGGTCCTACGAGCAGTACTTC.

This rearrangement joins TRBV18 to TRBJ2-3; 9 bases are a match to TRBD2. CDR1 and CDR2 from the germline V gene are KGHSH and LQKENI. The CDR3 is 18 amino acids. With V trimmed by 1 base and J by 0 bases, 8 bases remained unmatched. CDR3 loop: CASSPQPLAGTSTDTQYF. The CDR3 DNA follows: TGTGCCAGCTCACCACAACCGCTAGCGGGGACTAGCACAGATACGCAGTATTTT.